The clone carrying this T cell receptor (beta chain) was seen ten or more times. Its antigen is not known. This CDR3 has 16 amino acids. V lost 1 base to trimming and J lost 6 bases; unmatched junction nucleotides: 10. Per germline, CDR1 MGHRA and CDR2 YSYEKL. This entry is derived from a study of CD8+CD57+ T cells in acquired aplastic anemia. Whole-study results and caveats: A set of twenty-nine CD8+ CDR3 sequences was shared between patients and controls, and these sequences appeared highly expressed in patients.

Genomic DNA acted as the template from which TCR beta VDJ combination and CDR3 sequence profiling were carried out. TCRdb called the reads again in MiXCR, with one record for every CDR3 protein. The repertoire holds some 70,000 distinct CDR3 sequences, roughly half seen once, with roughly 8.7% in the top ten. The chain carries TRBV4-1 and TRBJ2-3, with TRBD2 matching 7 bases. Sequenced: sorted CD4+, CD8+, or CD8+CD57+ T cells (not recorded which) from PBMCs. This TCR was recovered from a human donor in good health, serving as a control. Here the CDR3 DNA reads TGCGCCAGCAGCCAAGTGAGAGGAGCGGGGAGGGATACGCAGTATTTT. Its protein product is CASSQVRGAGRDTQYF.